This T cell receptor beta chain emerged from a study of vaccination and CD4 T cells after COVID-19. Study information: The convalescents, six males and four females, included two who were Hispanic. Each control culture was treated with a CEFX pool, an HIV-1 Nef pool, or no peptide.

CDR1 is DFQATT, CDR2 SNEGSKA, per germline (reference sequence). The CDR3 is made up of 17 amino acids. With 6 bases removed from V and 2 bases from J, the gap between germline ends came to 25 bases. About this clonotype itself: The antigen remains unidentified.

Sequencing of the DNA from cultured CD4+ T cells was carried out with the Oncomine TCR Beta short-read assay. TCRdb used MiXCR to reprocess the PCR reads, holding one entry per CDR3 protein. The table lists approximately 20,000 distinct CDR3 sequences, roughly 55% of them singletons. The treatment is: approximately nine-day PBMC culture with coronavirus spike peptide pools or control peptides (ViraFEST assay). The V and J genes are TRBV20-1 and TRBJ2-5, with D perhaps matching TRBD2 (5 bases). The clonotype was recovered from a human donor who had recovered from COVID-19. Source material: CD4+ T cells from blood, cultured in vitro. CDR3 region: CSAPKLATTSPQETQYF. The CDR3 DNA reads as TGCAGTGCCCCCAAGTTAGCGACCACGTCCCCACAAGAGACCCAGTACTTC.